This TCR beta chain is from a study of blood T cells in healthy people across ages. Study observations and caveats: Per-million-T-cell TCR beta diversity fell roughly linearly with age. Percentage of naive T cells showed a strong correlation with TCR beta diversity.

There were at least 6 micrograms of total RNA extracted from every sample. In its sample, this clonotype was seen a few times. Its matching antigen is unknown. The ends were cut back, 8 bases at V and 0 bases at J, with 19 bases in the middle. This CDR3 has 17 amino acids. Germline V gene data show CDR1 as MDHEN and CDR2 as SYDVKM. For the second PCR, which ran for about 7 to 12 cycles, a sample-barcoded 5' primer and a J-beta primer mix were used. Every molecule of cDNA carried a tag from a template-switch adaptor with 12 random nucleotides. TCRdb re-called the 5' RACE reads through MiXCR, storing one row per CDR3 protein. Of almost 550,000 distinct CDR3 sequences listed, nearly 25% are singletons. These same records also appear under a second study, on T cells of mothers and their children.

The chain uses TRBV28 and TRBJ2-2; D uncertain. This clonotype originated in a boy under 18 in good health. Source material: blood. CDR3 nucleotide sequence: TGTGCCAGCTTAGAATTTCCAGCCCCGACGAACACCGGGGAGCTGTTTTTT. As protein: CASLEFPAPTNTGELFF.